This T cell receptor beta chain was observed in a study of blood T cell repertoires in COVID-19. Study-level background: Some COVID-19 samples were acute and others convalescent; all came from the United States, Italy and Spain. Nucleic acid was either cDNA or gDNA, and it came from T cells, B-cell-depleted T cells, or PBMCs.

CDR1 MNHEY and CDR2 SVGAGI come from the germline V gene. The CDR3 totals 13 residues. V lost 5 bases, J lost 8 bases, and 15 bases lay in between. Original processing notes: Scientists estimated how many nucleated cells there were by amplifying reference gene primers. Data came from immunoSEQ multiplex PCR; TCRdb stores just in-frame clones and leaves some out. D and trimming were read from the DNA, whereas the V and J calls and clone size are those reported in that table. This sample has roughly 230,000 clones; about 80% occur once, and the top ten carry approximately 4.8%. Material: peripheral blood. The receptor comes from a man aged 45-65 years with active or convalescent COVID-19. This rearrangement joins TRBV6-5 to TRBJ1-2, with D possibly being TRBD1 (5 bases). CDR3 sequence (DNA): TGTGCCAGCAGTCCGCGGGGGGGAAGCGGCTACACCTTC. Its protein is CASSPRGGSGYTF.